The T cell receptor (beta chain) under discussion was sequenced for a study of blood T cell repertoires in COVID-19. The count of this clone is one. The CDR3 has 14 residues. Per germline, CDR1 SEHNR and CDR2 FQNEAQ (reference sequence). V was pared by 3 bases and J by 7 bases, with 6 bases of the junction left unmatched. This table comes from immunoSEQ multiplex PCR, and its TCRdb copy is limited to in-frame clones, with some not included. The data show about 430,000 clones, 80% to 90% seen once. The TCR originated in a man aged 25 to 45 who had recovered from COVID-19. The sample taken for sequencing was PBMCs or T cells enriched from blood (not recorded which). The chain recombines TRBV7-9 with TRBJ1-1; the match to TRBD1 covers 9 bases. The CDR3: CASSLTGGLVEAFF. CDR3 nucleotide sequence: TGTGCCAGCAGCTTGACAGGGGGGCTTGTTGAAGCTTTCTTT.